This record looks at one T cell receptor (beta chain) sequence and its context. Antigen: not known. The data originate from a study of lymphopenia after photon versus proton radiotherapy. General study points: After lymphocyte nadir, photon-treated repertoires showed oligoclonal expansion, especially CD8+ Temra.

The CDR3 has 15 amino acids. V was pared by 2 bases and J by 5 bases, with 16 bases between. CDR1 and CDR2 from the germline V gene are SGHTS and YDEGEE. The data were produced by immunoSEQ multiplex PCR, yet TCRdb's version contains in-frame clones alone and is incomplete. The table shows some 30,000 clones, with approximately 93% occurring only once. Sequencing used peripheral blood, obtained from a patient treated with photon-based radiotherapy. The chain recombines TRBV5-8 with TRBJ1-1; D is unclear. This TCR derives from a woman in her fifties or sixties with cholangiocarcinoma. The chain's CDR3 is CASSLQALKRTEAFF. The CDR3 nucleotides are TGTGCCAGCAGCTTACAAGCCCTGAAAAGAACTGAAGCTTTCTTT.